A selection of T cell receptor beta chains follows, all from one sample in a study of cytomegalovirus exposure and HLA in healthy donors. Profiling relied on immunoSEQ multiplex PCR, and the TCRdb table lists in-frame clones only, not all of them. Among around 180,000 clones listed, about 86% were seen once. The specimen sequenced was PBMCs. The receptors here all came from a woman under 30 in good health and CMV-seropositive. Each CDR3 is given without its conserved first and last residue.

J gene	V gene	CDR3 protein
TRBJ2-3	TRBV5-1	ASSSQAGELSD
TRBJ1-2	TRBV28	ASSFNSRYGYT
TRBJ1-1	TRBV7-9	ASSRQGNTEAF
TRBJ1-3	TRBV29-1	SVFGTLGDTIY
TRBJ2-1	TRBV5-4	ASPETSGGNNEQF
TRBJ1-5	TRBV5-1	ASSLEGGDNQPQH
TRBJ2-2	TRBV4-3	ASSPGQGADGELF
TRBJ1-1	TRBV7-9	ASSSWTGNTEAF
TRBJ1-2	TRBV15	ATSRGGGTPFYT
TRBJ1-5	TRBV6-1	ASSEKGYWPQH
TRBJ1-6	TRBV27	ASSVNNSPLH